The 8 T cell receptor beta chains below all came from one sample that was sequenced in a study of cytomegalovirus exposure and HLA in healthy donors. Both 60 Vbeta primers and 13 Jbeta primers went into the PCR. The method was immunoSEQ multiplex PCR; TCRdb's version includes in-frame clones alone and lacks a portion of them. The sample lists around 300,000 clones, around 65% occurring once. Material for sequencing was PBMCs. These receptors came from a female donor in good health and CMV-seronegative.

The J gene is TRBJ2-3, the V gene TRBV14; the match to TRBD2 covers 9 bases. This CDR3 spans 17 amino acids. Germline lookup yields CDR1 SGHDN and CDR2 FVKESK. V was clipped by 4 bases and J by 6 bases; unmatched bases: 14. Here the CDR3 DNA reads TGTGCCAGCAGCCTGAGGCGTCCAGCGGGAGGTGCCGATACGCAGTATTTT. Residues: CASSLRRPAGGADTQYF.

The chain carries TRBV19 and TRBJ2-1, with D tentatively TRBD1 (5 bases). Trimming shortened V by 6 bases and J by 9 bases, and 27 bases separated the two germline ends. Germline V gives CDR1 LNHDA, CDR2 SQIVND (reference sequence). The length of the CDR3 is 17 residues. The CDR3 DNA reads as TGTGCCAGTAGCCAAGTCCGGACCTACGGATCAGGGTCTGAGCAGTTCTTC. This encodes CASSQVRTYGSGSEQFF.

The chain carries TRBV7-2 and TRBJ2-2; 11 positions match TRBD2. V was pared by 1 base and J by 6 bases, with 4 bases of the junction left unmatched. Germline CDR1 SGHTA, CDR2 FQGNSA. The CDR3 contains 16 residues. This CDR3 is CASSLGLAGGAGELFF. CDR3 nucleotide sequence: TGTGCCAGCAGCTTAGGGCTAGCGGGAGGCGCCGGGGAGCTGTTTTTT.

This clone was recorded once. The rearrangement uses TRBV4-2 and TRBJ2-4; 9 bases line up with TRBD2. Germline-derived CDR1 and CDR2 are LGHNA and YNFKEQ. This CDR3 region has 16 residues. V lost 0 bases to trimming and J lost 7 bases; unmatched junction nucleotides: 7. Written as DNA, the CDR3 is TGTGCCAGCAGCCAAGATCGGCGGGAGGGATCGAACATTCAGTACTTC. Translated, it gives CASSQDRREGSNIQYF.

The chain combines TRBV6-1 with TRBJ1-2; D is perhaps TRBD1 (5 bases). CDR3 length: 14 residues. Trimming shortened V by 1 base and J by 4 bases, and 10 bases separated the two germline ends. Germline loops: CDR1 MNHNS, CDR2 SASEGT. CDR3 loop: CASSEGQRFYGYTF. CDR3 bases: TGTGCCAGCAGTGAAGGACAGAGATTCTATGGCTACACCTTC.

The chain combines TRBV18 with TRBJ2-1, with 13 bases identical to TRBD2. The length of the CDR3 is 16 residues. Germline values: CDR1 KGHSH, CDR2 LQKENI. Trimming took 3 bases from V and 8 from J; bases not matched to a gene: 7. The CDR3 DNA sequence: TGTGCCAGCTCACCCACTAGCGGGAGGGGAGGCCATGAGCAGTTCTTC. Its translation: CASSPTSGRGGHEQFF.

The genes are TRBV28 and TRBJ2-1; D is possibly TRBD2 (5 bases). In germline, CDR1 is MDHEN, CDR2 SYDVKM. This CDR3 comprises 16 residues. Trimming removed 6 bases from V and 5 bases from J, with 20 bases in between. Here the CDR3 reads CASRAGASWGDNEQFF. Here the CDR3 DNA reads TGTGCCAGCAGGGCGGGTGCTAGCTGGGGAGACAATGAGCAGTTCTTC. Based on the CDR3 plus reference TRBV28 and TRBJ2-1, the full variable domain is DVKVTQSSRYLVKRTGEKVFLECVQDMDHENMFWYRQDPGLGLRLIYFSYDVKMKEKGDIPEGYSVSREKKERFSLILESASTNQTSMYLCASRAGASWGDNEQFFGPGTRLTVL.

The table lists this clone with a few counts. V is TRBV19 and J is TRBJ1-5; 9 bases align to TRBD1. V lost 8 bases to trimming and J lost 5 bases; unmatched junction nucleotides: 13. Germline CDR1 is LNHDA and CDR2 is SQIVND (reference sequence). This CDR3 contains 16 residues. CDR3 sequence reads: CASHETTGTGHQPQHF. For the CDR3, the DNA is TGTGCCAGTCACGAGACGACCGGGACAGGGCATCAGCCCCAGCATTTT. The complete variable domain, with remaining parts taken from reference TRBV19 and TRBJ1-5, reads DGGITQSPKYLFRKEGQNVTLSCEQNLNHDAMYWYRQDPGQGLRLIYYSQIVNDFQKGDIAEGYSVSREKKESFPLTVTSAQKNPTAFYLCASHETTGTGHQPQHFGDGTRLSIL.